Following are 11 T cell receptor beta chains from one sample sequenced in a study of blood T cell repertoires in COVID-19. Assay used: immunoSEQ multiplex PCR; TCRdb lists only in-frame clones, some missing. Counted here are a few hundred thousand clones, more than 75% occurring once; the ten biggest clones make up over 2.5%. Sequenced input: peripheral blood. These receptor sequences come from a man in his forties or fifties who had recovered from COVID-19.

The CDR3 DNA sequence: TGTGCCACCGGGACTAGCGGTGGAATCGGGGAGCAGTACTTC. This gives the protein CATGTSGGIGEQYF. The chain employs TRBV27 and TRBJ2-7; 11 positions agree with TRBD2. Germline V CDR1 and CDR2: MNHEY, SMNVEV (reference sequence). CDR3 length: 14 residues. V lost 10 bases and J lost 7; bases outside the gene matches: 12.

This sequence joins TRBV6-5 and TRBJ1-3; weak D call: TRBD1 (6 bases). This CDR3 is 15 amino acids long. The V gene lost 6 bases and the J gene lost 0 bases, with 12 bases spanning the gap. Looked up from germline, CDR1 is MNHEY and CDR2 is SVGAGI. CDR3 amino acids: CASSLHRDSGNTIYF. CDR3 bases: TGTGCCAGCAGCCTTCACAGGGACTCTGGAAACACCATATATTTT.

CDR3 in DNA: TGTGCCAGCAGCCAAACGACAGCTAACTATGGCTACACCTTC. Amino acids: CASSQTTANYGYTF. The rearrangement uses TRBV7-9 and TRBJ1-2, with a possible D match to TRBD1 (5 bases). Germline CDR1 is SEHNR and CDR2 is FQNEAQ (reference sequence). V shed 5 bases and J shed 0 bases, with 10 bases lying between them. The CDR3 is made up of 14 amino acids.

The rearrangement links TRBV6-5 to TRBJ2-7; 9 nucleotides line up with TRBD2. Trimming took 6 bases from V and 0 from J; bases not matched to a gene: 6. The CDR3 has 15 residues. CDR1 is MNHEY and CDR2 is SVGAGI in the germline V gene. The CDR3 spells CASSLAGALSYEQYF. The CDR3 region has the DNA TGTGCCAGCAGCTTAGCGGGAGCGCTCTCCTACGAGCAGTACTTC.

The chain has TRBV18 and TRBJ1-5; D gene ambiguous. CDR3 length: 14 residues. Germline V gives CDR1 KGHSH, CDR2 LQKENI. Trimming stripped 6 bases from V and 3 bases from J, with 12 bases between. CDR3 in DNA: TGTGCCAGCTCTACTATCGGTAACAATCAGCCCCAGCATTTT. It encodes CASSTIGNNQPQHF.

The rearrangement uses TRBV15 and TRBJ1-5; 7 bases agree with TRBD1. Germline V gene sequence: CDR1 LNHNV, CDR2 YYDKDF (reference sequence). The CDR3 is 16 residues long. Germline trimming cut 0 bases from V and 3 bases from J; bases unmatched to any gene: 5. The CDR3 spells CATSRDGRGNNQPQHF. The CDR3 nucleotides are TGTGCCACCAGCAGAGATGGCAGGGGGAACAATCAGCCCCAGCATTTT.

This chain connects TRBV28 to TRBJ1-5, with D hard to call. With 2 bases removed from V and 6 bases from J, the gap between germline ends came to 14 bases. Germline values: CDR1 MDHEN, CDR2 SYDVKM. The CDR3 extends over 15 amino acids. CDR3 in amino acids: CASSLGPLGGQPQHF. In nucleotides, the CDR3 is TGTGCCAGCAGTTTAGGGCCCCTGGGAGGTCAGCCCCAGCATTTT.

The chain carries TRBV6-5 and TRBJ1-6; TRBD1 aligns across 11 bases. V was clipped by 6 bases and J by 9 bases; unmatched bases: 4. Per germline, CDR1 MNHEY and CDR2 SVGAGI. The CDR3 runs 14 residues. Written as DNA, the CDR3 is TGTGCCAGCAGAAGGACAGGGGGCTCTTCACCCCTCCACTTT. Protein: CASRRTGGSSPLHF.

A word on this clone: One end of the junction varies from germline; a read error may be responsible. The genes are TRBV27 and TRBJ2-1; TRBD2 matches at 10 bases. The CDR3 length is 15 residues. Germline V gives CDR1 MNHEY, CDR2 SMNVEV (reference sequence). In DNA form, the CDR3 reads TGTGCCAGCAGTCCAAGCCGGCTAGCGGGAGAGATCAAGGTCTTC. Translating gives CASSPSRLAGEIKVF.

J is TRBJ2-1 and V is TRBV27; tentative D call: TRBD2 (5 bases). Deletions cut 3 bases from V and 0 bases from J, with 12 bases between. Germline CDR1 MNHEY, CDR2 SMNVEV (reference sequence). CDR3 length equals 16 residues. The CDR3 loop is CASSLWPTSSYNEQFF. The CDR3 DNA sequence: TGTGCCAGCAGTTTGTGGCCTACTAGCTCCTACAATGAGCAGTTCTTC.

This chain links TRBV5-1 with TRBJ2-3, with TRBD2 matching over 13 bases. V gave up 3 bases and J gave up 5 bases; unmatched junction bases: 6. The length of the CDR3 is 16 residues. Germline CDR1 and CDR2: SGHRS and YFSETQ. This CDR3 is CASSSRTSGSGDTQYF. Here the CDR3 DNA reads TGCGCCAGCAGCTCTCGGACTAGCGGGAGTGGAGATACGCAGTATTTT. The variable domain in full, completed from reference TRBV5-1 and TRBJ2-3, reads KAGVTQTPRYLIKTRGQQVTLSCSPISGHRSVSWYQQTPGQGLQFLFEYFSETQRNKGNFPGRFSGRQFSNSRSEMNVSTLELGDSALYLCASSSRTSGSGDTQYFGPGTRLTVL.